This TCR beta chain derives from a study of blood T cell repertoires in COVID-19. About the research overall: COVID-19 samples, acute and convalescent, were from the United States, Italy and Spain. The analysed material was cDNA or gDNA that came from T cells, B-cell-depleted T cells, or PBMCs.

Original data processing: Scientists estimated how many nucleated cells there were by amplifying reference gene primers. Only in-frame clones appear in the TCRdb table, and some are missing; sequencing was by immunoSEQ multiplex PCR. The V and J calls and clone size were taken over from that table, and D and trimming were inferred from the DNA. Among more than 250,000 clones listed, about nine tenths were seen once. This clone was seen just once. The V end lost 3 bases, the J end lost 0 bases, and 6 bases lay between the germline ends. The CDR3 extends over 13 amino acids. Germline loops: CDR1 MNHEY, CDR2 SMNVEV (reference sequence).

The sequencing input was peripheral blood. The TCR was taken from a man in his fifties with active or convalescent COVID-19. The chain is built from TRBV27 and TRBJ2-7, with D hard to call. CDR3 protein: CASSLAVSYEQYF. Written as DNA, the CDR3 is TGTGCCAGCAGTTTGGCTGTCTCCTACGAGCAGTACTTC.